The entry that follows covers one TCR beta chain sequence. The antigen remains undetermined. CDR1 is LNHDA and CDR2 is SQIVND in the germline V gene (reference sequence). The CDR3 contains 18 residues. V dropped 3 bases and J dropped 0; count of bases not matched to a gene: 3. Here immunoSEQ multiplex PCR was the method, and the copy in TCRdb shows in-frame clones only, minus some. Of around 2,000,000 clones in the sample, 90% to 95% were seen once. CD45RO-negative, CCR7-positively selected cells formed the naive CD8 fraction, excluding terminally differentiated effector memory CD45RA+ cells. The healthy adult donors were HIV-negative and reported no recent acute infections or vaccinations. This entry belongs to a study of shared clonotypes between healthy human individuals. Study outcomes and limitations: The generation probabilities recorded for non-shared clonotypes fell below those of clonotypes shared by all four donors. Specimens sampled were limited to blood, with tissue repertoires likely differing.

The source material was naive CD8+ T cells from PBMCs. The rearrangement links TRBV19 to TRBJ2-1; 15 bases are a match to TRBD2. The source of this sequence is a man in his late teens or twenties in good health. Some clones in this sample may be carry-over from other donors' samples. This CDR3 is CASSMGLAGGSSYNEQFF. The CDR3 bases are TGTGCCAGTAGTATGGGACTAGCGGGAGGCAGCTCCTACAATGAGCAGTTCTTC.